This T cell receptor (beta chain) came from a study of blood T cell repertoires in COVID-19. The CDR3 totals 16 residues. Deletions cut 0 bases from V and 1 base from J, with 12 bases between. The germline V gene has CDR1 MNHEY and CDR2 SMNVEV (reference sequence). Some clones are missing from TCRdb's copy, which holds only in-frame ones; the method was immunoSEQ multiplex PCR. The data hold a few hundred thousand clones, with 85% to 90% observed a single time. Specimen: PBMCs or T cells enriched from blood (not recorded which). The chain couples TRBV27 to TRBJ1-1; a possible D gene is TRBD1 (5 bases). The source of this sequence is a woman aged 40 to 50 who had recovered from COVID-19. The CDR3 spells CASSLSLQARNTEAFF. The CDR3 DNA sequence: TGTGCCAGCAGTTTATCGTTACAGGCGAGGAACACTGAAGCTTTCTTT.